Below are 28 T cell receptor beta chains sequenced from a single sample in a study of T cell responses to AZD1222 COVID-19 vaccine. Clones were read by immunoSEQ multiplex PCR, and TCRdb kept only the in-frame ones, dropping some. The data contain around 130,000 clones, roughly 89% of them seen just once; the ten biggest clones take up about 5.2%. Sequencing used peripheral blood, obtained on day 0 of AZD1222 vaccination. These TCRs come from an adult in good health.

This rearrangement joins TRBV21-1 to TRBJ1-5. TRBV21-1 is a recognized pseudogene. This CDR3 is built from 14 residues. The CDR3: CASKWGSSNQPQHF. The CDR3 DNA reads TGTGCCAGCAAATGGGGTAGCAGCAATCAGCCCCAGCATTTT.

V is TRBV2 and J is TRBJ1-3; tentatively, D is TRBD1 (6 bases). This CDR3 has 16 amino acids. Germline V gives CDR1 SNHLY, CDR2 FYNNEI. V was pared by 6 bases and J by 0 bases, with 15 bases between. The CDR3 protein is CASSLKGGTSGNTIYF. DNA for the CDR3: TGTGCCAGCAGCCTGAAGGGGGGGACCTCTGGAAACACCATATATTTT.

This clone was counted only a few times. The gene calls are TRBV6-4 and TRBJ1-6; D not resolved. This CDR3 region has 13 residues. With 2 bases removed from V and 5 bases from J, the gap between germline ends came to 4 bases. In germline, CDR1 is MRHNA, CDR2 SNTAGT. The CDR3 nucleotides are TGTGCCAGCAGTGACAGGGATAATTCACCCCTCCACTTT. Translation gives CASSDRDNSPLHF.

J is TRBJ2-1 and V is TRBV5-1, with TRBD1 as a possible D gene (6 bases). This CDR3 contains 21 residues. Trimming stripped 4 bases from V and 2 bases from J, with 31 bases between. Germline CDR1 and CDR2: SGHRS and YFSETQ. In DNA form, the CDR3 reads TGCGCCAGCAGCGAGTCACATCAATTCAAAACAGGGACCTTCCCCTACAATGAGCAGTTCTTC. It is translated as CASSESHQFKTGTFPYNEQFF.

The chain employs TRBV19 and TRBJ2-1; 7 bases are a match to TRBD1. The CDR3 runs to 15 residues. Germline V gene sequence: CDR1 LNHDA, CDR2 SQIVND (reference sequence). Trimming took 7 bases from V and 4 from J; bases not matched to a gene: 10. The CDR3 nucleotides read TGTGCCAGTACTCCGTCCCAGGGGGTTTACAATGAGCAGTTCTTC. Residues: CASTPSQGVYNEQFF. The entire variable domain, with the rest obtained from reference TRBV19 and TRBJ2-1, is as follows: DGGITQSPKYLFRKEGQNVTLSCEQNLNHDAMYWYRQDPGQGLRLIYYSQIVNDFQKGDIAEGYSVSREKKESFPLTVTSAQKNPTAFYLCASTPSQGVYNEQFFGPGTRLTVL.

The rearrangement joins TRBV19 to TRBJ2-7; 7 bases map to TRBD1. Germline V gene lookup returns CDR1 LNHDA and CDR2 SQIVND (reference sequence). With V trimmed by 3 bases and J by 5 bases, 7 bases remained unmatched. This CDR3 has 14 residues. CDR3 sequence: CASSMADRAHEQYF. CDR3 DNA sequence: TGTGCCAGTAGTATGGCCGACAGGGCTCACGAGCAGTACTTC.

The V and J genes are TRBV9 and TRBJ2-3, with 11 bases that match TRBD2. Trimming took 2 bases from V and 3 from J; bases not matched to a gene: 8. The CDR3 is 17 residues long. Germline V gives CDR1 SGDLS, CDR2 YYNGEE. The CDR3 loop is CASSVDLAGGLTDTQYF. The CDR3 region has the DNA TGTGCCAGCAGCGTCGATCTAGCGGGAGGATTAACAGATACGCAGTATTTT. The full variable domain, in which reference TRBV9 and TRBJ2-3 provide the parts outside the CDR3, is DSGVTQTPKHLITATGQRVTLRCSPRSGDLSVYWYQQSLDQGLQFLIQYYNGEERAKGNILERFSAQQFPDLHSELNLSSLELGDSALYFCASSVDLAGGLTDTQYFGPGTRLTVL.

This CDR3 reads CASSQEVAGRNTIYF. The CDR3 nucleotides read TGCGCCAGCAGCCAAGAGGTAGCAGGTCGAAACACCATATATTTT. This chain links TRBV4-1 with TRBJ1-3; D gene ambiguous. The CDR3 is 15 amino acids. Germline lookup yields CDR1 MGHRA and CDR2 YSYEKL. Trimming pared 0 bases from V and 5 bases from J, leaving 11 bases between.

This clone was observed a handful of times. The chain uses TRBV28 and TRBJ1-3; maybe TRBD1 (6 bases). Trimming shortened V by 2 bases and J by 3 bases, and 14 bases separated the two germline ends. This CDR3 is built from 16 residues. Germline V gene sequence: CDR1 MDHEN, CDR2 SYDVKM. In DNA, the CDR3 is TGTGCCAGCAGTTTAGTTGGGCAGGGGAGTGGAAACACCATATATTTT. Translated, it gives CASSLVGQGSGNTIYF.

This clone has more than one count but fewer than ten. This chain joins TRBV7-3 and TRBJ2-3; 8 bases map to TRBD2. The CDR3 covers 15 residues. J lost 3 bases, V lost 2 bases, and 4 bases had no gene match. CDR1 SGHTA and CDR2 FQGTGA come from the germline V gene. This chain's CDR3 is CASSLWSGSTDTQYF. CDR3 nucleotide sequence: TGTGCCAGCAGCTTATGGAGCGGGAGTACAGATACGCAGTATTTT.

The chain combines TRBV5-1 with TRBJ2-2, with TRBD1 identical over 9 bases. The CDR3 totals 15 residues. After removal of 4 bases from V and 6 bases from J, the junction contained 7 bases not matched to a gene. The germline CDR1 and CDR2 sequences are SGHRS and YFSETQ. The CDR3 loop reads CASSLGQGSAGELFF. In DNA, the CDR3 is TGCGCCAGCAGCCTAGGACAGGGGAGCGCCGGGGAGCTGTTTTTT.

V usage is TRBV3-1 (or the pseudogene TRBV3-2) and J usage is TRBJ1-4; D remains unclear. The ends were cut back, 5 bases at V and 0 bases at J, with 7 bases in the middle. The CDR3 is 14 amino acids. CDR1 and CDR2 (germline): LGHDT, YNNKEL (reference sequence). CDR3 region: CASSWTATNEKLFF. The CDR3 DNA reads as TGTGCCAGCAGCTGGACGGCAACTAATGAAAAACTGTTTTTT.

This sequence joins TRBV10-2 and TRBJ1-2, with 8 bases aligning to TRBD1. V lost 6 bases and J lost 6; bases outside the gene matches: 9. CDR3 size: 14 residues. Germline V CDR1 and CDR2: WSHSY, SAAADI. CDR3 bases: TGCGCCAGCAGGAGCCGGACAGGGCCGGATGGCTACACCTTC. The encoded protein is CASRSRTGPDGYTF.

This chain links TRBV9 with TRBJ1-2; 8 bases map to TRBD1. Germline CDR1 and CDR2: SGDLS and YYNGEE. The trim removed 4 bases at V and 7 bases at J, leaving 9 bases unmatched. The CDR3 has 14 residues. The CDR3 DNA sequence: TGTGCCAGCAGCCCACACCCCCAGGGGGCTGGCTACACCTTC. This codes for CASSPHPQGAGYTF.

The chain links TRBV6-6 to TRBJ2-7; D perhaps matches TRBD2 (6 bases). The V end was cut by 6 bases, the J end by 5 bases, with 14 bases between. Germline loops: CDR1 MNHNY, CDR2 SVGAGI (reference sequence). This CDR3 is built from 13 residues. CDR3 amino acids: CASSKYGGDEQYF. As DNA, the CDR3 is TGTGCCAGCAGCAAATATGGAGGGGACGAGCAGTACTTC.

This chain links TRBV7-3 with TRBJ1-6; D may be TRBD1 (6 bases). V was shortened by 4 bases and J by 5 bases, with 12 bases between the two germline ends. This CDR3 comprises 15 residues. The V gene's germline CDR1 is SGHTA and CDR2 FQGTGA. CDR3 bases: TGTGCCAGCAGCTCCACAGGGACTAATAATTCACCCCTCCACTTT. Translated: CASSSTGTNNSPLHF.

The CDR3 protein is CASSPRRDGSSEKLFF. The CDR3 bases are TGCGCCAGCAGCCCCCGCAGGGATGGGAGTTCTGAAAAACTGTTTTTT. J is TRBJ1-4 and V is TRBV5-1; possibly TRBD1 for D (5 bases). The V gene's germline CDR1 is SGHRS and CDR2 YFSETQ. The V and J ends lost 4 bases and 7 bases respectively, with 20 bases between them. CDR3 size: 16 residues.

This chain uses TRBV28 with TRBJ1-5; 7 bases map to TRBD1. CDR3 size: 16 residues. Germline V gives CDR1 MDHEN, CDR2 SYDVKM. The V segment lost 6 bases and the J segment 0 bases; nucleotides outside the gene matches: 8. CDR3 residues: CASRRTGPYSNQPQHF. The CDR3 DNA reads TGTGCCAGCAGAAGGACAGGCCCGTATAGCAATCAGCCCCAGCATTTT.

The chain carries TRBV9 and TRBJ2-2; no definite D call. Germline lookup yields CDR1 SGDLS and CDR2 YYNGEE. This CDR3 has 15 residues. V lost 4 bases to trimming and J lost 2 bases, with 12 bases between them. The CDR3 sequence: CASSPSGRNTGELFF. CDR3 bases: TGTGCCAGCAGCCCCTCCGGCAGAAACACCGGGGAGCTGTTTTTT.

The chain has TRBV15 and TRBJ1-5; D might be TRBD1 (5 bases). The CDR3 is made up of 17 amino acids. Per germline, CDR1 LNHNV and CDR2 YYDKDF (reference sequence). Trimming took off 0 bases at V and 6 bases at J, with 18 bases between the two ends. The CDR3 DNA reads TGTGCCACCAGCAGAGATGCAGGGTCAGCGCGTAGTCAGCCCCAGCATTTT. Amino acids: CATSRDAGSARSQPQHF.

The gene calls are TRBV6-5 and TRBJ1-1; no clear D. Per germline, CDR1 MNHEY and CDR2 SVGAGI. The CDR3 has 14 amino acids. Deletions cut 5 bases from V and 1 base from J, with 11 bases between. CDR3 region: CASSPLLSNTEAFF. The DNA of the CDR3 is TGTGCCAGCAGTCCTCTCCTATCGAACACTGAAGCTTTCTTT.

This clone appeared a few times. This chain connects TRBV5-5 to TRBJ1-1, with 10 bases that match TRBD1. After removal of 4 bases from V and 3 bases from J, the junction contained 12 bases not matched to a gene. Germline-derived CDR1 and CDR2 are SGHKS and YYEKEE (reference sequence). This CDR3 is 17 amino acids long. Here the CDR3 DNA reads TGTGCCAGCAGCACAGGACAGGGGGGTCTTTCGGACACTGAAGCTTTCTTT. Its protein is CASSTGQGGLSDTEAFF.

The J gene is TRBJ1-6, the V gene TRBV9; 12 nucleotides agree with TRBD1. The CDR3 is made up of 16 amino acids. J lost 10 bases, V lost 2 bases, and 7 bases had no gene match. Germline CDR1 and CDR2: SGDLS and YYNGEE. CDR3: CASSVGSGTGGSPLHF. In nucleotides, the CDR3 is TGTGCCAGCAGCGTTGGTTCCGGGACAGGGGGCTCACCCCTCCACTTT. Supplemented by reference TRBV9 and TRBJ1-6, the full variable domain reads DSGVTQTPKHLITATGQRVTLRCSPRSGDLSVYWYQQSLDQGLQFLIQYYNGEERAKGNILERFSAQQFPDLHSELNLSSLELGDSALYFCASSVGSGTGGSPLHFGNGTRLTVT.

The chain combines TRBV11-2 with TRBJ1-1; D unclear. The CDR3 extends over 16 amino acids. V lost 0 bases and J 5 bases, leaving 16 bases between the germline ends. Germline V lookup: CDR1 SGHAT, CDR2 FQNNGV. DNA for the CDR3: TGTGCCAGCAGCTTAGAAGTTTCAGGTATCGGGACTGAAGCTTTCTTT. The encoded protein is CASSLEVSGIGTEAFF.

This sequence joins TRBV19 and TRBJ1-2, with D perhaps TRBD1 (6 bases). The germline CDR1 and CDR2 sequences are LNHDA and SQIVND (reference sequence). The CDR3 has 12 residues. V lost 7 bases to trimming and J lost 8 bases, with 14 bases between them. CDR3 residues: CASTGQGSGYTF. Written as DNA, the CDR3 is TGTGCCAGTACCGGCCAGGGGTCGGGCTACACCTTC. Full variable domain (rest looked up from reference TRBV19 and TRBJ1-2): DGGITQSPKYLFRKEGQNVTLSCEQNLNHDAMYWYRQDPGQGLRLIYYSQIVNDFQKGDIAEGYSVSREKKESFPLTVTSAQKNPTAFYLCASTGQGSGYTFGSGTRLTVV.

V and J are TRBV5-1 and TRBJ2-2, with D uncertain. V lost 4 bases, J lost 2 bases, and 15 bases lay in between. This CDR3 region has 16 residues. Germline CDR1 is SGHRS and CDR2 is YFSETQ. CDR3 in DNA: TGCGCCAGCAGCCAAGTGGATCTGGCAAACACCGGGGAGCTGTTTTTT. Protein product: CASSQVDLANTGELFF.

This chain connects TRBV9 to TRBJ1-2; possibly TRBD1 for D (5 bases). The germline V gene has CDR1 SGDLS and CDR2 YYNGEE. The V gene lost 0 bases and the J gene lost 4 bases, with 10 bases spanning the gap. This CDR3 is built from 14 residues. The CDR3 sequence: CASSVEQAPYGYTF. The CDR3 DNA reads TGTGCCAGCAGCGTAGAACAGGCCCCCTATGGCTACACCTTC.

The V call is TRBV27, the J call TRBJ2-7; D is unresolved. Germline CDR1 MNHEY, CDR2 SMNVEV (reference sequence). The CDR3 covers 12 residues. Trimming removed 6 bases from V and 3 bases from J, with 9 bases in between. In DNA form, the CDR3 reads TGTGCCAGCAGGAGTTTGGGCTACGAGCAGTACTTC. The encoded protein is CASRSLGYEQYF.